The entry that follows covers one T cell receptor (beta chain) sequence. Specified treatment: randomized to nivolumab then ipilimumab (arm A) or the reverse (arm B). The data were obtained in a study of sequential checkpoint blockade in melanoma. Turning to the study itself: Each arm's sequence ended with maintenance nivolumab.

Using immunoSEQ multiplex PCR, the repertoire was profiled, and TCRdb retains in-frame clones only, with some absent. The table lists 13,000 to 15,000 clones, more than 45% of them singletons. Sequenced here: CD8+ T cells sorted from blood (inferred from file names), sampled from a patient given nivolumab and ipilimumab in sequence. The sequence came from a human donor with melanoma.

CDR3 in amino acids: CATSTLREGKGYNEQFF. The CDR3 nucleotides read TGTGCCACCAGCACACTGCGGGAGGGGAAAGGCTACAATGAGCAGTTCTTC. V and J are TRBV15 and TRBJ2-1; the match to TRBD2 covers 9 bases. This CDR3 has 17 residues. J lost 3 bases, V lost 4 bases, and 10 bases had no gene match. The V gene's germline CDR1 is LNHNV and CDR2 YYDKDF (reference sequence).